This TCR beta chain comes out of a study of cytomegalovirus exposure and HLA in healthy donors. Primers: 60 Vbeta forward and 13 Jbeta reverse. Profiled with immunoSEQ multiplex PCR; TCRdb holds only in-frame clones, not every one. The sample records 130,000 or so clones, 75% being singletons. On this clone: The same CDR3 arises from other DNA sequences in this sample as well.

This receptor was taken from a man in his forties in good health and CMV-seronegative. The sequencing sample was made of PBMCs.

The CDR3 nucleotides are TGTGCCACCAGCAGAGATCCGGGATCTGGAAACACCATATATTTT. Protein: CATSRDPGSGNTIYF. The V gene is TRBV15, the J gene TRBJ1-3; D is unclear. Germline CDR1 is LNHNV and CDR2 is YYDKDF (reference sequence). The CDR3 contains 15 residues. The V end lost 0 bases, the J end lost 1 base, and 7 bases lay between the germline ends.